This record concerns one TCR beta chain sequence. Its target is not known. A much larger clone differs by one base, so this may be a read error. TCRdb independently ran MiXCR on the PCR reads; one entry per CDR3 protein. The repertoire includes about half a million distinct CDR3 sequences, over 20% of them detected once, and approximately 0.8% sits in the top ten. Sorted cells numbering roughly 19,000 to 1,000,000, with 10%, 30% or 50% RNA, yielded the naive CD8 libraries. Naive CD8 T cells underwent sorting with the CD8+CD4-CCR7+CD45RA+ definition. Looked up from germline, CDR1 is SQVTM and CDR2 is ANQGSEA. V lost 4 bases to trimming and J lost 8 bases; unmatched junction nucleotides: 6. This CDR3 has 13 amino acids. These data are taken from a study of molecular identifiers for immune sequencing clone quantification. Study summary: In the replicates, RNA derived from around 20,000 or 99,000 naive CD8 cells was divided into five parts, and four were sequenced. Whole-study findings and limits: Clones with over 20 RNA copies captured over 99% of effector molecules but under 1% of naive ones.

This sequence was found in a human donor in good health. Some libraries in this study had Jurkat cell RNA spiked in. This rearrangement joins TRBV29-1 to TRBJ2-1, with 9 bases matching TRBD2. The material sequenced was naive CD8+ T cells from blood, with Jurkat cell RNA spiked in. The subset is: FACS-sorted CD8+CD4-CCR7+CD45RA+ naive T cells. CDR3 protein: CSVVMREGHEQFF. CDR3 sequence (DNA): TGCAGCGTTGTCATGCGGGAGGGCCATGAGCAGTTCTTC.